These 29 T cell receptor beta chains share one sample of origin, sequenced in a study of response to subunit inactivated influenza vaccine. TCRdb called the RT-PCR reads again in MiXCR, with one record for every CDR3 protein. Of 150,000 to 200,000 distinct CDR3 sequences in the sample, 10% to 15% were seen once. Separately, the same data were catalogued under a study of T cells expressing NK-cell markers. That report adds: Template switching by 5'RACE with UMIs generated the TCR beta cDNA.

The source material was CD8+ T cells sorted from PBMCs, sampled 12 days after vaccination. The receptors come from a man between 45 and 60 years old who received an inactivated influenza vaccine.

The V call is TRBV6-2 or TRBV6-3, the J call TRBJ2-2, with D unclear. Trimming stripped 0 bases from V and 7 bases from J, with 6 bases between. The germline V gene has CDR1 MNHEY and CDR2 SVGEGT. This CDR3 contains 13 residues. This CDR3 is CASSYSSHGELFF. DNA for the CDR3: TGTGCCAGCAGTTACTCGTCCCACGGGGAGCTGTTTTTT.

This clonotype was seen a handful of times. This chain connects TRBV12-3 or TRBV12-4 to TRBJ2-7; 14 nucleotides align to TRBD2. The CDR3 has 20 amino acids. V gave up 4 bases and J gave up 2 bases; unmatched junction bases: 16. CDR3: CASSSRLAGGPYGRPYEQYF. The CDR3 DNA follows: TGTGCCAGCAGTTCCAGACTAGCGGGAGGGCCGTACGGGCGCCCCTACGAGCAGTACTTC.

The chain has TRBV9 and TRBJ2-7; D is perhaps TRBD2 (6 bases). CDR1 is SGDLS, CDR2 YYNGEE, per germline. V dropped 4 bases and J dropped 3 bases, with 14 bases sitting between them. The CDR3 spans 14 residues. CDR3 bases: TGTGCCAGCAGCACAACCGGGACTGGCTACGAGCAGTACTTC. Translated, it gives CASSTTGTGYEQYF.

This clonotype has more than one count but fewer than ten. CDR3 loop: CASLRLAGGVPPYEQYF. The CDR3 DNA reads as TGTGCCAGCCTGCGGCTAGCGGGGGGCGTCCCCCCCTACGAGCAGTACTTC. The rearrangement links TRBV12-3 or TRBV12-4 to TRBJ2-7; TRBD2 aligns across 11 bases. This CDR3 is 17 amino acids long. Trimming at V came to 8 bases and at J to 2 bases, leaving 14 bases not matched to a gene.

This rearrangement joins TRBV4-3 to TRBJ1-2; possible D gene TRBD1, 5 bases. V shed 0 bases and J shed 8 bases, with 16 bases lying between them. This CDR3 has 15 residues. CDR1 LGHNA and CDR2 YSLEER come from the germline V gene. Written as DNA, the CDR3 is TGCGCCAGCAGCCAAGATGCAGGGTCTTGGCAAGGCTACACCTTC. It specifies CASSQDAGSWQGYTF.

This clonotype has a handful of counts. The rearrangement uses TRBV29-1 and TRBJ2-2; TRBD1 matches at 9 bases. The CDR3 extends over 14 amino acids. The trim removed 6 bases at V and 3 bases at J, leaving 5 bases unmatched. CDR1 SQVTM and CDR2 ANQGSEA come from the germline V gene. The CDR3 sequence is CSVGGTGYTGELFF. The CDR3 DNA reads TGCAGCGTGGGGGGGACAGGGTACACCGGGGAGCTGTTTTTT.

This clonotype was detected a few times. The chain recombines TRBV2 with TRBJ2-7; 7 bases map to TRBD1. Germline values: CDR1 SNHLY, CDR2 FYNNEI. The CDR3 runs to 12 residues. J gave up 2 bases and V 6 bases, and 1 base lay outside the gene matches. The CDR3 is CASRTGTYEQYF. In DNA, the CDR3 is TGTGCCAGCAGGACAGGGACCTACGAGCAGTACTTC.

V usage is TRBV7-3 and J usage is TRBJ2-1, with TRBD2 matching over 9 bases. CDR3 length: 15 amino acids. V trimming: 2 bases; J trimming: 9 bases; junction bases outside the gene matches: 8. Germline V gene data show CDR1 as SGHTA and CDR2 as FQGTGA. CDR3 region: CASSLSWREGSEQFF. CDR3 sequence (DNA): TGTGCCAGCAGCTTATCTTGGCGGGAGGGTAGTGAGCAGTTCTTC.

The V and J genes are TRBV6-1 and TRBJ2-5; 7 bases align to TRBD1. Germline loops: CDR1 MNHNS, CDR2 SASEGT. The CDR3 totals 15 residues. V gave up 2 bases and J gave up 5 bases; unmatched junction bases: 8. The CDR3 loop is CASSENGAGGETQYF. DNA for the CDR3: TGTGCCAGCAGTGAAAACGGGGCAGGGGGTGAGACCCAGTACTTC.

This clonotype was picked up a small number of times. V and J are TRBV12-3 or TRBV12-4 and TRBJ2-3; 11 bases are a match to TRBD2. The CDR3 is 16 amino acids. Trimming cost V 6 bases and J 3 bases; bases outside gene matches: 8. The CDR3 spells CASRPTSGDITDTQYF. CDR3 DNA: TGTGCCAGCAGGCCGACTAGCGGGGATATTACAGATACGCAGTATTTT.

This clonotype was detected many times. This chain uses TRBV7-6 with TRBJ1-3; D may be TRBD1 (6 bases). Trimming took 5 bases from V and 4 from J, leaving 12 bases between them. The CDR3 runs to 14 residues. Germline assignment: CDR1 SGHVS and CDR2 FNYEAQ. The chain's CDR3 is CASSGQHPGNTIYF. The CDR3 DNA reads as TGTGCCAGCAGCGGACAGCACCCCGGAAACACCATATATTTT.

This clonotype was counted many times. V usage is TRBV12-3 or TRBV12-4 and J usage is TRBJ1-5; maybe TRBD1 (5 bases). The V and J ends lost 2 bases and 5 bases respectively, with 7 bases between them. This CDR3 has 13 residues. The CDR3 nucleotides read TGTGCCAGCAGTTTAACCAGGGATCAGCCCCAGCATTTT. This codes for CASSLTRDQPQHF.

The CDR3: CASSFTTQGQYYGELFF. The DNA for the CDR3 is TGTGCCAGCAGCTTCACTACCCAGGGACAGTATTACGGGGAGCTGTTTTTT. V and J are TRBV7-9 and TRBJ2-2, with 7 bases matching TRBD1. CDR1 SEHNR and CDR2 FQNEAQ come from the germline V gene (reference sequence). This CDR3 region has 17 residues. The J segment lost 7 bases and the V segment lost 3 bases, leaving 14 bases of the junction unmatched.

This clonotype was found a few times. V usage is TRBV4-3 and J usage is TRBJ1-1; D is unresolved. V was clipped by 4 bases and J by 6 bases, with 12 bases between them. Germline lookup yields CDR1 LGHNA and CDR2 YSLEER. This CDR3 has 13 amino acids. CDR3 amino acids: CASSLSPVAEAFF. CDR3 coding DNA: TGCGCCAGCAGCCTGAGCCCCGTCGCTGAAGCTTTCTTT.

In nucleotides, the CDR3 is TGTGCCAGCACCCCAGCCGGGAATGAGCAGTTCTTC. This sequence encodes CASTPAGNEQFF. The chain uses TRBV5-5 and TRBJ2-1; D is undetermined. Trimming removed 6 bases at V and 7 bases at J, with 11 bases between. Germline values: CDR1 SGHKS, CDR2 YYEKEE (reference sequence). The CDR3 is 12 amino acids.

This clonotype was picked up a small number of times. The CDR3 is CASSPSGNSYNEQFF. CDR3 in DNA: TGTGCCAGCAGCCCGAGCGGGAACTCCTACAATGAGCAGTTCTTC. The chain is built from TRBV9 and TRBJ2-1; 7 bases are shared with TRBD2. Germline CDR1 SGDLS, CDR2 YYNGEE. CDR3 length: 15 amino acids. V gave up 4 bases and J gave up 0 bases; unmatched junction bases: 4.

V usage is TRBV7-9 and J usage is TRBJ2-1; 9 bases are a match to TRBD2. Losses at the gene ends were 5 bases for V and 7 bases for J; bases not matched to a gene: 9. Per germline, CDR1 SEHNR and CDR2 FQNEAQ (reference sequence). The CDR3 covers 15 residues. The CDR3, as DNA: TGTGCCAGCAGCCAGGGACTAGCAATCCTGAATGAGCAGTTCTTC. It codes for CASSQGLAILNEQFF.

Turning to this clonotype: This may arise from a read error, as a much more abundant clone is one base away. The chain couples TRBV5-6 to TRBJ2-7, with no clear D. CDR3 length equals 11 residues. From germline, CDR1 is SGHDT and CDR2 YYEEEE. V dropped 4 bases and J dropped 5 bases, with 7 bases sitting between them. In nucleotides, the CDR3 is TGTGCCAGCAGCGTTGAGGACGAGCAGTACTTC. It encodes CASSVEDEQYF.

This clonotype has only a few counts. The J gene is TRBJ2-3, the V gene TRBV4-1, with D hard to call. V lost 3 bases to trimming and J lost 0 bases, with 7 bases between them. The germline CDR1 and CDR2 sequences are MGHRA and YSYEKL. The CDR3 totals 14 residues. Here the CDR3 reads CASSQGDSTDTQYF. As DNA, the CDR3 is TGCGCCAGCAGCCAGGGCGACAGCACAGATACGCAGTATTTT.

CDR3 protein: CASGIGGSDYEQYF. Written as DNA, the CDR3 is TGTGCCAGCGGAATAGGGGGTTCCGACTACGAGCAGTACTTC. The chain has TRBV6-2 or TRBV6-3 and TRBJ2-7; the D gene is possibly TRBD1 (6 bases). Germline CDR1 MNHEY, CDR2 SVGEGT. The CDR3 contains 14 residues. V was shortened by 8 bases and J by 3 bases, with 17 bases between the two germline ends.

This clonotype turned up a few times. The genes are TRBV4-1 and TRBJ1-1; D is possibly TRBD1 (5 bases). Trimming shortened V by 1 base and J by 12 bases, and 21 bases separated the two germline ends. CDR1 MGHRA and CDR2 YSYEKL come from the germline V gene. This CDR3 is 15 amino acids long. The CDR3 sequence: CASSQVPRDGMLPFF. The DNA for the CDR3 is TGCGCCAGCAGCCAAGTCCCACGGGACGGGATGTTGCCTTTCTTT.

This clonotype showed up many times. CDR3 sequence reads: CSVELHGEQFF. The CDR3 DNA follows: TGCAGCGTTGAACTCCACGGGGAGCAGTTCTTC. The rearrangement links TRBV29-1 to TRBJ2-1; D ambiguous. Per germline, CDR1 SQVTM and CDR2 ANQGSEA. V lost 2 bases to trimming and J lost 10 bases, with 9 bases between them. The length of the CDR3 is 11 residues.

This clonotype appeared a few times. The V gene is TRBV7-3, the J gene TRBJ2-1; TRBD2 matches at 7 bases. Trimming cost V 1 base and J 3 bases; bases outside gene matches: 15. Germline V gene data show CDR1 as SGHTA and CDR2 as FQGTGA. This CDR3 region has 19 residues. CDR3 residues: CASSLIGGRAGGIYNEQFF. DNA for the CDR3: TGTGCCAGCAGCTTAATTGGGGGGAGGGCCGGAGGAATCTACAATGAGCAGTTCTTC.

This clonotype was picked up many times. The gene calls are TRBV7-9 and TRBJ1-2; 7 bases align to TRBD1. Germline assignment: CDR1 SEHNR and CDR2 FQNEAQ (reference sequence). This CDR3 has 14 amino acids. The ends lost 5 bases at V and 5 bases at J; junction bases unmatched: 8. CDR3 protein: CASSSSGTAYGYTF. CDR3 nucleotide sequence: TGTGCCAGCAGCAGTTCCGGGACAGCTTATGGCTACACCTTC.

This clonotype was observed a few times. CDR3 DNA: TGCAGTGCTCCAGGGGGGGAGTCCTACGAGCAGTACTTC. Protein: CSAPGGESYEQYF. The chain uses TRBV20-1 and TRBJ2-7; D assignment may be TRBD1 or TRBD2 (7 bases each). CDR3 length equals 13 residues. From germline, CDR1 is DFQATT and CDR2 SNEGSKA (reference sequence). Trimming left V 5 bases short and J 1 base short, with 12 bases between.

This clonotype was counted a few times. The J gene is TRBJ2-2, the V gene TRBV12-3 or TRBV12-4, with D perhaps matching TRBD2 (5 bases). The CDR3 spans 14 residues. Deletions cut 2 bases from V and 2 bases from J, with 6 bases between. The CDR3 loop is CASSLRLNTGELFF. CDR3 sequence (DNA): TGTGCCAGCAGTTTAAGACTAAACACCGGGGAGCTGTTTTTT.

The CDR3 DNA follows: TGTGCCACCAGTGATTTAGCGGGGGGTTTTGAGACCCAGTACTTC. Its protein is CATSDLAGGFETQYF. This chain uses TRBV24-1 with TRBJ2-5, with 9 nucleotides matching TRBD2. V lost 1 base, J lost 5 bases, and 4 bases stayed unmatched. Germline values: CDR1 KGHDR, CDR2 SFDVKD. CDR3 length equals 15 residues.

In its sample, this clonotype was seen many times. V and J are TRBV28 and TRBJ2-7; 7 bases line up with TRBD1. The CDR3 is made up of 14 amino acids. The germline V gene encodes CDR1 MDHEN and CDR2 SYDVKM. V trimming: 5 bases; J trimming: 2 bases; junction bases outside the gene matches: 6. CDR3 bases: TGTGCCAGCAGTCCTGGACAGGTGCCCTACGAGCAGTACTTC. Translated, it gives CASSPGQVPYEQYF.

The CDR3 coding sequence is TGCGCCAGCAGCCAATCGGGACTATCTAACACCGGGGAGCTGTTTTTT. Translating it yields CASSQSGLSNTGELFF. The chain combines TRBV4-3 with TRBJ2-2, with 7 bases fitting TRBD2. The CDR3 is 16 residues long. With 2 bases clipped from V and 2 bases from J, the junction kept 5 bases outside the gene matches. Germline V lookup: CDR1 LGHNA, CDR2 YSLEER.